A selection of T cell receptor beta chains follows, all from one sample in a study of blood T cell repertoires in COVID-19. Some clones are missing from TCRdb's copy, which holds only in-frame ones; the method was immunoSEQ multiplex PCR. The sample contains 60,000 to 65,000 clones, roughly 72% of which appear only once. The sequenced sample consisted of peripheral blood. The receptors here all came from a woman in her 70s with COVID-19, enrolled during active disease. CDR3s include the opening cysteine and the closing phenylalanine or tryptophan. D genes are given only for firm matches. Expanded clones are given a class, and other clones once, few, many or no size at all.

. TRBJ2-2 TRBV27 TRBD2 TGTGCCAGCAGTTTATATTCGGGGGGAACCCAACTCGGGGAGCTGTTTTTT CASSLYSGGTQLGELFF
. TRBJ2-1 TRBV11-2 TRBD2 TGTGCCAGCAGCTTAGGCCGTCTAGCGGGAGGGCCTGGGAATGAGCAGTTCTTC CASSLGRLAGGPGNEQFF
few TRBJ2-3 TRBV3-1/TRBV3-2 TRBD2 TGTGCCAGCAGCCATAGCGGGGGGGGCACAGATACGCAGTATTTT CASSHSGGGTDTQYF
. TRBJ2-3 TRBV5-3 TRBD1 TGTGCCAGAAGCTTGGCCGGGACAGGGGTTTTTGCAGATACGCAGTATTTT CARSLAGTGVFADTQYF
. TRBJ2-5 TRBV6-1 TRBD2 TGTGCCAGCAGTGAAGGCCAACTAGCGGGGCGCCAATTGGAGACCCAGTACTTC CASSEGQLAGRQLETQYF
. TRBJ1-4 TRBV9 . TGTGCCAGCAGCCCCGGTGGGCGGGACCGTAATGAAAAACTGTTTTTT CASSPGGRDRNEKLFF
. TRBJ2-1 TRBV24-1 . TGTGCCACCAGCCCTAGCCATACAACAATCAATGAGCAGTTCTTC CATSPSHTTINEQFF
. TRBJ1-2 TRBV7-9 . TGTGCCAGCAGCACATACGTAAGCTATGGCTACACCTTC CASSTYVSYGYTF
. TRBJ2-3 TRBV10-3 . TGTGCCATCTCGTTCAGGGGCGATACGCAGTATTTT CAISFRGDTQYF
few TRBJ2-5 TRBV9 . TGTGCCAGCAGCCCCCGCCCGGGGGAGACCCAGTACTTC CASSPRPGETQYF
. TRBJ2-1 TRBV5-4 TRBD2 TGTGCCAGCAGCCGTAGCGGGAGGACCTACAATGAGCAGTTCTTC CASSRSGRTYNEQFF
once TRBJ1-2 TRBV21-1 . TGTGCCAGCACCCTACACCGAGACACCCCTAACTATGGCTACACCTTC CASTLHRDTPNYGYTF
. TRBJ1-2 TRBV7-2 . TGTGCCAGCAGCTCCCGCGGGGGTTACTATGGCTACACCTTC CASSSRGGYYGYTF
. TRBJ2-3 TRBV2 . TGTGCCAGCAGCGCACCTAGGAATACGCAGTATTTT CASSAPRNTQYF
. TRBJ1-2 TRBV4-3 TRBD1 TGCGCCAGCAGCCAAGCGGACAGGGGGCCTAACTATGGCTACACCTTC CASSQADRGPNYGYTF
once TRBJ1-6 TRBV12-3/TRBV12-4 . TGTGCCAGCAACAGGAATAATTCACCCCTCCACTTT CASNRNNSPLHF
. TRBJ2-1 TRBV7-2 TRBD1 TGTGCCAGCAGCTCCGGACAGGGGGCTATGCAGCAGTTCTTC CASSSGQGAMQQFF
once TRBJ2-1 TRBV7-3 TRBD2 TGTGCCAGCAGCTTAGGGCTAGCGGGAGCTCATGAGCAGTTCTTC CASSLGLAGAHEQFF
. TRBJ1-1 TRBV12-5 TRBD1 TGTGCTAGTAGAGACAGGGCTGAAGCTTTCTTT CASRDRAEAFF
. TRBJ2-5 TRBV27 . TGTGCCAGCAGTTCCGGGACAAGGCTCGGAGAGACCCAGTACTTC CASSSGTRLGETQYF
. TRBJ1-5 TRBV9 TRBD1 TGTGCCAGCAGCGGACAGGGGGCTGGCGATCAGCCCCAGCATTTT CASSGQGAGDQPQHF
. TRBJ1-1 TRBV2 TRBD1 TGTGCCAGCGACAGGGGGCGAACTGAAGCTTTCTTT CASDRGRTEAFF
. TRBJ2-7 TRBV5-6 . TGTGCCAGCAGCTTGGGGTCCGGCAGGGGCTACGAGCAGTACTTC CASSLGSGRGYEQYF
. TRBJ1-6 TRBV3-1/TRBV3-2 TRBD1 TGTGCCAGCAGCCAACGGTTTCGCAGGGGGAACTCACCCCTCCACTTT CASSQRFRRGNSPLHF
. TRBJ1-1 TRBV14 . TGTGCCAGCAGCCAAATAATTCCGGGCGGGCACACTGAAGCTTTCTTT CASSQIIPGGHTEAFF
. TRBJ1-5 TRBV10-3 . TGTGCCATCAGTTCGAGGGAGCAGCCCCAGCATTTT CAISSREQPQHF
. TRBJ1-3 TRBV6-5 TRBD1 TGTGCCAGCAGTACGACAGGGGGCACGGGAAACACCATATATTTT CASSTTGGTGNTIYF
. TRBJ2-1 TRBV3-1/TRBV3-2 . TGTGCCAGCAGCCAAGGACCCCCACCGGACGGAGGCGGGGATGAGCAGTTCTTC CASSQGPPPDGGGDEQFF
. TRBJ2-2 TRBV19 . TGTGCCAGTAGTACAACAACACGCACCGGGGAGCTGTTTTTT CASSTTTRTGELFF
. TRBJ2-1 TRBV3-1/TRBV3-2 TRBD2 TGTGCCAGCAGCCCCTCCGGCGGGAGCGGCTACAATGAGCAGTTCTTC CASSPSGGSGYNEQFF
. TRBJ2-2 TRBV18 TRBD2 TGTGCCAGCTCACCTCTAGCGGGGTCGAACACCGGGGAGCTGTTTTTT CASSPLAGSNTGELFF
. TRBJ1-1 TRBV7-2 . TGTGCCAGCAGTCCCACTCAAAACACTGAAGCTTTCTTT CASSPTQNTEAFF
. TRBJ1-2 TRBV5-1 . TGCGCCAGCAGTCGTTGGCCAGATACCGGCTACACCTTC CASSRWPDTGYTF
. TRBJ1-4 TRBV5-1 TRBD1 TGCGCCAGCAGCTCGGGACAGGGAAGCGAAAAACTGTTTTTT CASSSGQGSEKLFF
few TRBJ2-7 TRBV3-1/TRBV3-2 . TGTGCCAGCAGCCAAGGCGAGAAAACGGGGGCCTACGAGCAGTACTTC CASSQGEKTGAYEQYF
. TRBJ2-2 TRBV6-5 . TGTGCCAGCAGGTTCTACTGGAACACCGGGGAGCTGTTTTTT CASRFYWNTGELFF
. TRBJ2-7 TRBV14 . TGTGCCAGCAGCCAAGAAGGGGGGGGACCCGCCGAGCAGTACTTC CASSQEGGGPAEQYF
. TRBJ1-5 TRBV7-8 TRBD1 TGTGCCAGCAGCGCCACAGGGGGCGACAGTCAGCCCCAGCATTTT CASSATGGDSQPQHF
. TRBJ1-4 TRBV2 . TGTGCCAGCAGAAACAGGGTCGGGGATGAAAAACTGTTTTTT CASRNRVGDEKLFF
. TRBJ1-1 TRBV27 . TGTGCCAGCAGTCCCGGCACGGGACTGTTGAACACTGAAGCTTTCTTT CASSPGTGLLNTEAFF
few TRBJ1-1 TRBV12-3/TRBV12-4 . TGTGCCAGCAGTTTGTGGCAAAACACTGAAGCTTTCTTT CASSLWQNTEAFF